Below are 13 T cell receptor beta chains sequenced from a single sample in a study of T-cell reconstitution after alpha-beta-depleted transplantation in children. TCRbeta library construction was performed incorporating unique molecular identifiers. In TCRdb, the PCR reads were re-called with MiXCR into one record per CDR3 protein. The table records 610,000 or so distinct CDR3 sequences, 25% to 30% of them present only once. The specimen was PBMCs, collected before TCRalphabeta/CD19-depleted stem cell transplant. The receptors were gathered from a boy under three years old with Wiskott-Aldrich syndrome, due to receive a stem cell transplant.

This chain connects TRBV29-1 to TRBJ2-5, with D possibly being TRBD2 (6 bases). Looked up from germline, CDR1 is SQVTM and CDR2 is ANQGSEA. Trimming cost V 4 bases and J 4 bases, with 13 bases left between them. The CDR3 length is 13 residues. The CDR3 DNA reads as TGCAGCGTTGTGGTCAGGAGGGGAGAGACCCAGTACTTC. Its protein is CSVVVRRGETQYF.

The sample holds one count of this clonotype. CDR3 sequence reads: CASCPGVGITPYNEQFF. CDR3 coding DNA: TGTGCCAGCTGTCCCGGCGTGGGCATTACTCCCTACAATGAGCAGTTCTTC. The chain is built from TRBV3-1 and TRBJ2-1, with D unclear. Germline V gene lookup returns CDR1 LGHDT and CDR2 YNNKEL (reference sequence). The CDR3 consists of 17 residues. V lost 8 bases and J lost 2, with 22 bases in between.

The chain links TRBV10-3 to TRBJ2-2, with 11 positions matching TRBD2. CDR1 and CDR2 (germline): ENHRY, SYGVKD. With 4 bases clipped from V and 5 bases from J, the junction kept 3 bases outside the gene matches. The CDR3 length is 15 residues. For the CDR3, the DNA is TGTGCCATCAGTGGACTAGCGGGAAATACCGGGGAGCTGTTTTTT. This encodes CAISGLAGNTGELFF.

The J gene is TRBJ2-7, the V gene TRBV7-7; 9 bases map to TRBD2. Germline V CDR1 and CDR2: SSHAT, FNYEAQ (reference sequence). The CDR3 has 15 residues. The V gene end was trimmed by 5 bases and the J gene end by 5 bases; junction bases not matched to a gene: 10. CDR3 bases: TGTGCCAGCAGCCCCGTAGCGGGAGTTATCAACGAGCAGTACTTC. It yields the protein CASSPVAGVINEQYF.

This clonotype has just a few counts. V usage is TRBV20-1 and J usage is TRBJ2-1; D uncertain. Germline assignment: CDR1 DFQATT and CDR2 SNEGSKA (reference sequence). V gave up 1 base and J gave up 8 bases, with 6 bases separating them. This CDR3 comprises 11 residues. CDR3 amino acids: CSARGDYEQFF. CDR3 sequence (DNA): TGCAGTGCTAGAGGGGATTATGAGCAGTTCTTC.

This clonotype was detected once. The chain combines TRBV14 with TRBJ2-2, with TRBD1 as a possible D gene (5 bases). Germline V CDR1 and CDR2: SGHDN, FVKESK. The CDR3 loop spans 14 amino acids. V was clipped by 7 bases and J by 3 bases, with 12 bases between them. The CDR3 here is CASTLGRDTGELFF. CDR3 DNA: TGTGCCAGCACCCTGGGGCGCGACACCGGGGAGCTGTTTTTT.

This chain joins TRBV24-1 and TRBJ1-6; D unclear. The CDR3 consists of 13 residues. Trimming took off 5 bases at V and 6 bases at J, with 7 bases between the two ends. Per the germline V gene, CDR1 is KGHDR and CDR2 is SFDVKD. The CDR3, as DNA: TGTGCCACCAGTGCGGACGGTAATTCACCCCTCCACTTT. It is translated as CATSADGNSPLHF.

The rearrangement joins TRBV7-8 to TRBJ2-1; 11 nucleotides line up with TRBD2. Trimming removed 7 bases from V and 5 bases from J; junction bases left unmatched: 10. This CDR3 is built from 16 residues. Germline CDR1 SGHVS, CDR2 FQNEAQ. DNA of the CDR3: TGTGCCAGCATCCTGACCGGGACTAGCGGAAACAATGAGCAGTTCTTC. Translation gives CASILTGTSGNNEQFF.

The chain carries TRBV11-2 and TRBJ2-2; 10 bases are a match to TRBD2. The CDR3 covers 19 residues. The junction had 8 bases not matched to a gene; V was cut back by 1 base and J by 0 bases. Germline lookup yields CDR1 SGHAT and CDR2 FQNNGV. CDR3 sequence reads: CASSLVVGLADANTGELFF. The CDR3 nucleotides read TGTGCCAGCAGCTTAGTCGTAGGACTAGCGGACGCGAACACCGGGGAGCTGTTTTTT.

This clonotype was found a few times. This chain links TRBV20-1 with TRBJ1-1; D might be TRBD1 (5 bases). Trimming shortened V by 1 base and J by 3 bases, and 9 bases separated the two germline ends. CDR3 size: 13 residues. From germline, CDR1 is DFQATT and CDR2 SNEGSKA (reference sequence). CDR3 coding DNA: TGCAGTGCTAGAGGTACCAGGGACACTGAAGCTTTCTTT. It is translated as CSARGTRDTEAFF.

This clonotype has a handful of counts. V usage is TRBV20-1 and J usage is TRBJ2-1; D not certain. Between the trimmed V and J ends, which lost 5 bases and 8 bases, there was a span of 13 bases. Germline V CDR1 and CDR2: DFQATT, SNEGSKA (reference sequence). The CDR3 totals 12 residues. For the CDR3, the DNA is TGCAGTGCTCCAAGACGGGTTTATGAGCAGTTCTTC. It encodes CSAPRRVYEQFF.

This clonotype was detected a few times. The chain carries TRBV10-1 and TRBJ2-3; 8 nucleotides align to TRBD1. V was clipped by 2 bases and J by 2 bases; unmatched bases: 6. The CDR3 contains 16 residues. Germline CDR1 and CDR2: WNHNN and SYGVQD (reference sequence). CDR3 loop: CASSEIGQGATDTQYF. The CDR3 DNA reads TGCGCCAGCAGTGAGATTGGGCAGGGGGCCACAGATACGCAGTATTTT.

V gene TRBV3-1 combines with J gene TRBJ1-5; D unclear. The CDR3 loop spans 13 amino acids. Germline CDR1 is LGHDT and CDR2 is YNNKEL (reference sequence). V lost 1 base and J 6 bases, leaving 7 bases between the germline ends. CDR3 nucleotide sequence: TGTGCCAGCAGCCAAGCGGGGAGTCAGCCCCAGCATTTT. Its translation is CASSQAGSQPQHF.